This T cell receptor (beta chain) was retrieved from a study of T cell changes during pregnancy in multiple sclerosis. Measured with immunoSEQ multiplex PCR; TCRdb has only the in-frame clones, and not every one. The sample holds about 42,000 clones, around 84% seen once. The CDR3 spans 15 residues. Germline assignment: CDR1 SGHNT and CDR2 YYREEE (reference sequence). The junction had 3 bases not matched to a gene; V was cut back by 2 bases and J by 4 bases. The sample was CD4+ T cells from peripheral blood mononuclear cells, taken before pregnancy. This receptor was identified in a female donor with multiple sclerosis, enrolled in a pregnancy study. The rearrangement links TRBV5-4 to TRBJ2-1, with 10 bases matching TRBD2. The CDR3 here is CASSFALAGYNEQFF. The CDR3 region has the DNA TGTGCCAGCAGCTTCGCACTAGCGGGATACAATGAGCAGTTCTTC.